These T cell receptor beta chains were read from a single sample in a study of T-cell reconstitution after alpha-beta-depleted transplantation in children. TCRdb passed the PCR reads through MiXCR, listing each CDR3 protein once. Of hundreds of thousands of distinct CDR3 sequences listed, more than 9% are singletons. Material: PBMCs, obtained before TCRalphabeta/CD19-depleted stem cell transplant. The origin of the receptors is a child aged 2 to 10 with inherited bone marrow failure, due to receive a stem cell transplant. Each CDR3 is given with its conserved first and last residue. A D gene is named only where the DNA matches it firmly. Clone size is given for some rows only: seen once, a few or many times, or a class if the clone is expanded.

D gene	J gene	V gene	clone size	CDR3 protein	CDR3 DNA
-	TRBJ1-5	TRBV5-5	many	CASSLVFGTHPQPQHF	TGTGCCAGCAGCTTGGTTTTCGGGACACATCCTCAGCCCCAGCATTTT
-	TRBJ2-1	TRBV10-1	many	CASSRSTAYNEQFF	TGCGCCAGCAGTCGGTCCACCGCCTACAATGAGCAGTTCTTC
TRBD1	TRBJ1-6	TRBV25-1	many	CASSDSQGGNSPLHF	TGTGCCAGCAGTGATTCCCAGGGGGGGAATTCACCCCTCCACTTT
-	TRBJ1-6	TRBV19	-	CASSIVTGQSPPLHF	TGTGCCAGTAGTATCGTCACAGGACAATCTCCACCCCTCCACTTT
-	TRBJ2-7	TRBV6-1	few	CASRSSSNYEQYF	TGTGCCAGCAGAAGTTCTAGCAATTACGAGCAGTACTTC
TRBD2	TRBJ2-7	TRBV12-3/TRBV12-4	many	CARFPNFCGRHSYEQYF	TGTGCCAGGTTCCCCAATTTTTGCGGGAGGCATTCCTACGAGCAGTACTTC
-	TRBJ1-5	TRBV7-9	many	CASSLVGGDQPQHF	TGTGCCAGCAGCTTAGTGGGGGGCGATCAGCCCCAGCATTTT
-	TRBJ2-3	TRBV15	few	CATSRDVSGTDTQYF	TGTGCCACCAGCAGAGATGTTAGCGGCACAGATACGCAGTATTTT
-	TRBJ2-1	TRBV7-9	many	CASSPREIGVEQFF	TGTGCCAGCAGCCCCAGGGAGATCGGAGTTGAGCAGTTCTTC
-	TRBJ2-5	TRBV4-2	few	CASSRRLGGAGETQYF	TGTGCCAGCAGCCGCCGACTGGGGGGAGCGGGTGAGACCCAGTACTTC
-	TRBJ2-7	TRBV10-3	-	CAISPDNSYEQYF	TGTGCCATCAGTCCGGACAACTCCTACGAGCAGTACTTC
-	TRBJ2-1	TRBV10-1	many	CASSDPGIAYNEQFF	TGCGCCAGCAGTGATCCGGGAATTGCCTACAATGAGCAGTTCTTC
-	TRBJ2-6	TRBV6-2/TRBV6-3	-	CASSYSLGYPGANVLTF	TGTGCCAGCAGTTACTCGTTAGGCTACCCTGGGGCCAACGTCCTGACTTTC
TRBD2	TRBJ2-1	TRBV4-3	few	CASSQGGGGLAGDNEQFF	TGCGCCAGCAGCCAAGGGGGTGGCGGACTAGCGGGAGACAATGAGCAGTTCTTC
-	TRBJ1-1	TRBV6-2/TRBV6-3	many	CASIRGGELAEAFF	TGTGCCAGCATTAGGGGCGGGGAATTAGCTGAAGCTTTCTTT
-	TRBJ2-7	TRBV20-1	few	CSAPRAGVPLEQYF	TGCAGTGCCCCCAGGGCAGGGGTCCCCCTCGAGCAGTACTTC
-	TRBJ2-1	TRBV7-2	many	CASSLPLGANEQFF	TGTGCCAGCAGCTTACCTCTGGGGGCGAATGAGCAGTTCTTC
-	TRBJ2-2	TRBV30	-	CAWSHRELVTGELFF	TGTGCCTGGAGCCATCGGGAGTTGGTCACCGGGGAGCTGTTTTTT
-	TRBJ2-3	TRBV12-3/TRBV12-4	many	CASSLWADTQYF	TGTGCCAGCAGTTTATGGGCAGATACGCAGTATTTT
TRBD1	TRBJ2-7	TRBV6-1	-	CASSQRFPDRGDEQYF	TGTGCCAGCAGCCAGCGATTCCCGGACAGGGGGGACGAGCAGTACTTC
TRBD2	TRBJ2-3	TRBV5-1	many	CASSLWLAGAASTDTQYF	TGCGCCAGCAGCTTGTGGCTAGCGGGGGCAGCTAGCACAGATACGCAGTATTTT
TRBD2	TRBJ2-7	TRBV28	-	CASSLFAAGVGYEQYF	TGTGCCAGCAGTTTATTCGCGGCGGGAGTGGGATACGAGCAGTACTTC
-	TRBJ1-2	TRBV12-3/TRBV12-4	many	CASSSKYRGRGGHGYTF	TGTGCCAGCAGTTCTAAATACCGCGGGCGGGGGGGCCATGGCTACACCTTC
-	TRBJ2-7	TRBV21-1	-	CASSKGAGKLAGGSHEQYF	TGTGCCAGCAGCAAAGGTGCGGGAAAGCTAGCGGGAGGGTCCCACGAGCAGTACTTC
TRBD1	TRBJ2-3	TRBV7-9	few	CASRLAGGMRAYTQYF	TGTGCCAGCAGGCTGGCAGGGGGCATGCGGGCCTATACGCAGTATTTT
TRBD2	TRBJ2-3	TRBV12-3/TRBV12-4	many	CASSLQLAGWGDTQYF	TGTGCCAGCAGTCTCCAGCTAGCGGGATGGGGAGATACGCAGTATTTT
-	TRBJ2-2	TRBV5-5	many	CASSRATGELFF	TGTGCCAGCAGCAGGGCCACCGGGGAGCTGTTTTTT